The rows below give T cell receptor beta chains drawn from one sample of a study of T-cell memory formation after mild COVID-19. TCRdb fed the 5' RACE reads into MiXCR, producing one record per CDR3 protein. In the table there are about 49,000 distinct CDR3 sequences, roughly a quarter of which are singletons. Source material: PBMCs or a T cell subset sorted from them (not recorded which). These receptors were obtained from a man between 18 and 35 years old who had mild COVID-19 (a few samples of this study predate the infection). Cell type and time point are not known. The CDR3 runs from the conserved cysteine through the conserved F or W. A D gene is named only where the DNA matches it firmly. The size field is filled for only some rows; it gives once, few, many or a size class.

V	D	J	length	size	DNA	CDR3
TRBV9	TRBD1	TRBJ1-2	16	-	TGTGCCAGCAGCGTAGGTAGAGACAGGGATGTCTATGGCTACACCTTC	CASSVGRDRDVYGYTF
TRBV4-2	-	TRBJ1-1	14	few	TGTGCCAGCAGCCAAGACGTCGGGTTCACTGAAGCTTTCTTT	CASSQDVGFTEAFF
TRBV9	-	TRBJ1-2	12	-	TGTGCCAGCAGCGAACGGGGGTATGGCTACACCTTC	CASSERGYGYTF
TRBV18	-	TRBJ2-7	18	once	TGTGCCAGCTCACCGGACAGACTGGAAACCCTCAGGCCCTACGAGCAGTACTTC	CASSPDRLETLRPYEQYF
TRBV5-1	-	TRBJ2-1	15	-	TGCGCCAGCAGCCCGGACCCGAGCTCCTACAATGAGCAGTTCTTC	CASSPDPSSYNEQFF
TRBV12-3/TRBV12-4	-	TRBJ2-3	18	-	TGTGCCAGCAGTTCCACCCGCCGGGGGCCAGCAGGCCCAGATACGCAGTATTTT	CASSSTRRGPAGPDTQYF
TRBV12-3/TRBV12-4	-	TRBJ2-2	17	few	TGTGCCAGCAGCCCCTCGCATCAGGTCCCGAACACCGGGGAGCTGTTTTTT	CASSPSHQVPNTGELFF
TRBV6-2/TRBV6-3	TRBD2	TRBJ2-3	14	-	TGTGCCAGCAGCCGAGGGAGGGAGTTAGATACGCAGTATTTT	CASSRGRELDTQYF
TRBV7-9	-	TRBJ2-6	18	-	TGTGCCAGCAGCTCCCTGGAGGGTTTCATGCCCGGGGCCAACGTCCTGACTTTC	CASSSLEGFMPGANVLTF
TRBV7-2	TRBD2	TRBJ2-3	16	-	TGTGCCAGCAGCCCCGGACTAGCGGCCTACACAGATACGCAGTATTTT	CASSPGLAAYTDTQYF
TRBV10-3	TRBD2	TRBJ2-5	15	-	TGTGCCATCAGTGACCCTGCGGGGGGACCGGAGACCCAGTACTTC	CAISDPAGGPETQYF
TRBV29-1	-	TRBJ2-7	11	-	TGCAGCGTTGTAGAATCCTACGAGCAGTACTTC	CSVVESYEQYF
TRBV13	-	TRBJ1-1	14	few	TGTGCCAGCAGTTATGCAGACATGAACACTGAAGCTTTCTTT	CASSYADMNTEAFF
TRBV4-3	-	TRBJ2-5	16	-	TGCGCCAGCAGCCAAGATGGGTCGGGGGGCCCGGAGACCCAGTACTTC	CASSQDGSGGPETQYF
TRBV5-6	-	TRBJ1-5	15	-	TGTGCCAGCAGCTTGGCGCCAGGAGGCAATCAGCCCCAGCATTTT	CASSLAPGGNQPQHF
TRBV5-1	-	TRBJ2-1	15	many	TGCGCCAGCAGCTTGTGGGGTCAGGGTGGCGATGAGCAGTTCTTC	CASSLWGQGGDEQFF
TRBV4-1	TRBD1	TRBJ2-1	16	-	TGCGCCAGCAGCCAAGAAGGACAGGTGATCTACAATGAGCAGTTCTTC	CASSQEGQVIYNEQFF
TRBV7-2	TRBD2	TRBJ2-3	17	-	TGTGCCAGCAGCCAAGGACTAGCGGGGCCATTCACAGATACGCAGTATTTT	CASSQGLAGPFTDTQYF
TRBV11-2	-	TRBJ2-7	13	few	TGTGCCAGCAGCTCCGTGGCCAGCTACGAGCAGTACTTC	CASSSVASYEQYF
TRBV25-1	-	TRBJ2-3	16	-	TGTGCCAGCAGTGAATCTGTGGGCGCCAGCACAGATACGCAGTATTTT	CASSESVGASTDTQYF
TRBV4-1	-	TRBJ2-5	15	-	TGCGCCAGCAGTCCTAATCCGGGGGAACAAGGGACCCAGTACTTC	CASSPNPGEQGTQYF
TRBV5-1	-	TRBJ2-5	13	-	TGCGCCAGCAGCTTGATGGCCGGCGAGACCCAGTACTTC	CASSLMAGETQYF
TRBV12-3/TRBV12-4	-	TRBJ2-3	15	-	TGTGCCAGCAGTTTGGTGTGGGAATCGTCAGATACGCAGTATTTT	CASSLVWESSDTQYF
TRBV7-8	TRBD1	TRBJ2-7	16	-	TGTGCCAGCAGCTTAGTCCCTCCTGGGACAGTCTACGAGCAGTACTTC	CASSLVPPGTVYEQYF
TRBV9	-	TRBJ2-7	13	few	TGTGCCAGCAGCGTAGCCAGCGACTACGAGCAGTACTTC	CASSVASDYEQYF
TRBV4-3	TRBD2	TRBJ2-7	17	few	TGCGCCAGCAGCCAAGTCTCGCTCAGCGGGGGTCTCTACGAGCAGTACTTC	CASSQVSLSGGLYEQYF
TRBV5-1	-	TRBJ2-1	15	-	TGCGCCAGCAGCTTGGTTAGGACTTCGGGCAATGAGCAGTTCTTC	CASSLVRTSGNEQFF
TRBV12-3/TRBV12-4	-	TRBJ2-5	13	-	TGTGCCAGCAGTTTAGGCGGGGAGGAGACCCAGTACTTC	CASSLGGEETQYF
TRBV6-5	-	TRBJ2-1	15	medium-sized	TGTGCCAGCAGTTACGGGAGGGGGTCCTACAATGAGCAGTTCTTC	CASSYGRGSYNEQFF
TRBV7-3	TRBD2	TRBJ2-1	15	-	TGTGCCAGCAGCTTACGGGGAGGGGCTGGGGATGAGCAGTTCTTC	CASSLRGGAGDEQFF
TRBV15	-	TRBJ1-6	17	few	TGTGCCACCAGATATTTAGGGACCACGGGCGCAAATTCACCCCTCCACTTT	CATRYLGTTGANSPLHF
TRBV2	TRBD1	TRBJ2-7	13	many	TGTGCCATCACCGGGACAGACTCCTACGAGCAGTACTTC	CAITGTDSYEQYF
TRBV4-1	-	TRBJ1-5	15	-	TGCGCCAGCAGCCCCTACCTGCAGGGGTGGCAGCCCCAGCATTTT	CASSPYLQGWQPQHF
TRBV20-1	-	TRBJ2-5	14	many	TGCAGTGCTAGAGATGCCATCTCGAAAGAGACCCAGTACTTC	CSARDAISKETQYF
TRBV4-1	TRBD2	TRBJ2-1	15	few	TGCGCCAGCAAAAGGCGGGGGAGCTCCTACAATGAGCAGTTCTTC	CASKRRGSSYNEQFF
TRBV29-1	-	TRBJ2-7	16	-	TGCAGCGTTGAAGAAACTGCAGGAACACTTACCTACGAGCAGTACTTC	CSVEETAGTLTYEQYF
TRBV15	-	TRBJ2-1	13	-	TGTGCCACCAGCAGAGTCCCTTTGAATGAGCAGTTCTTC	CATSRVPLNEQFF
TRBV7-9	-	TRBJ2-5	12	-	TGTGCCAGCAGGGACAACCAAGAGACCCAGTACTTC	CASRDNQETQYF
TRBV7-9	-	TRBJ1-1	15	few	TGTGCCAGCAGCTTCCCAGAGGGGAGGGACACTGAAGCTTTCTTT	CASSFPEGRDTEAFF
TRBV6-2/TRBV6-3	-	TRBJ2-3	14	-	TGTGCCAGCACTAAACAGAGTCTCACAGATACGCAGTATTTT	CASTKQSLTDTQYF
TRBV5-5	-	TRBJ2-1	15	-	TGTGCCAGCAGCTTGTTGCGGAGCTCCTACAATGAGCAGTTCTTC	CASSLLRSSYNEQFF
TRBV24-1	-	TRBJ1-1	13	-	TGTGCCACCAGTGATTGGGGAAACACTGAAGCTTTCTTT	CATSDWGNTEAFF
TRBV19	-	TRBJ2-7	13	few	TGTGCCAGTAGTATAGGGTCGGCCTACGAGCAGTACTTC	CASSIGSAYEQYF
TRBV5-1	-	TRBJ1-2	15	-	TGCGCCAGCAGCTTGAACATTCACAGTAACTATGGCTACACCTTC	CASSLNIHSNYGYTF
TRBV4-1	-	TRBJ2-2	13	few	TGCGCCAGCAGCCTAAGGAGTTCCGGGGAGCTGTTTTTT	CASSLRSSGELFF
TRBV20-1	-	TRBJ2-7	12	few	TGCAGTGCTAGGTCGAGGGGCTACGAGCAGTACTTC	CSARSRGYEQYF
TRBV19	-	TRBJ2-5	10	once	TGTGCCAGTAGTAGGGGGACCCAGTACTTC	CASSRGTQYF
TRBV6-6	-	TRBJ2-4	14	-	TGTGCCAGCAGTTACAAGGGGAGTAAAAACATTCAGTACTTC	CASSYKGSKNIQYF
TRBV24-1	-	TRBJ2-1	15	few	TGTGCCACCAGTGACCACAAGAGCTCCTACAATGAGCAGTTCTTC	CATSDHKSSYNEQFF
TRBV20-1	TRBD2	TRBJ2-3	20	-	TGCAGTGCTAGAGATGCCCTGACTTCGAGCGGGGGGGTTATTACAGATACGCAGTATTTT	CSARDALTSSGGVITDTQYF
TRBV4-3	-	TRBJ2-1	14	few	TGCGCCAGCAGCCAAGGCCGGGGGGCAAATGAGCAGTTCTTC	CASSQGRGANEQFF
TRBV5-1	-	TRBJ1-6	14	few	TGCGCCAGCAAGAAGGGGCCAGTCGATTCACCCCTCCACTTT	CASKKGPVDSPLHF
TRBV7-9	-	TRBJ2-7	15	few	TGTGCCAGCAGCTTAGCAGGGCCCTCCTCCTACGAGCAGTACTTC	CASSLAGPSSYEQYF
TRBV12-3/TRBV12-4	-	TRBJ2-5	16	few	TGTGCCAGCAGTTGGGGGGACACCCTCCCCCAAGAGACCCAGTACTTC	CASSWGDTLPQETQYF
TRBV15	TRBD1	TRBJ1-4	13	-	TGTGCCACCAGCTACCGCTCAGGGGGAAAACTGTTTTTT	CATSYRSGGKLFF
TRBV10-2	TRBD2	TRBJ2-2	16	-	TGCGCCAGCAGTGAGCCTCGGACTAGGAATACCGGGGAGCTGTTTTTT	CASSEPRTRNTGELFF
TRBV18	-	TRBJ2-7	15	-	TGTGCCAGCTCCCCTACTAACAGGGACACCTACGAGCAGTACTTC	CASSPTNRDTYEQYF
TRBV4-3	-	TRBJ2-1	15	once	TGCGCCAGCAGCCCCGTAGGAGCGGTTCCCAATGAGCAGTTCTTC	CASSPVGAVPNEQFF